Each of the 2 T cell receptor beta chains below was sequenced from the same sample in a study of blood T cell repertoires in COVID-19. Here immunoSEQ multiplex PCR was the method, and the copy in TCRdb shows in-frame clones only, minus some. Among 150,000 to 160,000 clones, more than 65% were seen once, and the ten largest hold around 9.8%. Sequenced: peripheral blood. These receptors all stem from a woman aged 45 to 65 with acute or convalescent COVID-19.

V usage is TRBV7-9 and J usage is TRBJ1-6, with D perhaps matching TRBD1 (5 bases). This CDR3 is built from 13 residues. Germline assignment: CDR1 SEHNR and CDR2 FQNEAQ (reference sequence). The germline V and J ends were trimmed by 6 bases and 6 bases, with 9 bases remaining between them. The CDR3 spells CASSPGGNSPLHF. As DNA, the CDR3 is TGTGCCAGCAGTCCCGGGGGTAATTCACCCCTCCACTTT.

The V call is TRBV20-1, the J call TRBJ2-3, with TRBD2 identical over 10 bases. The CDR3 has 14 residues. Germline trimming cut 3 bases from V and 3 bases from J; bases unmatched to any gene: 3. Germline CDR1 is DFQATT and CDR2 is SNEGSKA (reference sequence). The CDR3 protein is CSASAAGGTDTQYF. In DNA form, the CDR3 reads TGCAGTGCTAGTGCAGCGGGGGGGACAGATACGCAGTATTTT.